This record looks at one T cell receptor beta chain sequence and its context. What it recognizes is unknown. This sample is drawn from a study of cytomegalovirus exposure and HLA in healthy donors. General study points: There were some V segments, including TRBV6-2 and TRBV6-3, excluded as indistinguishable. Most of the CMV-associated TCR beta chains (in a later analysis) appeared to be HLA-restricted.

From germline, CDR1 is LGHNA and CDR2 YNFKEQ. V lost 2 bases to trimming and J lost 8 bases, with 15 bases between them. The CDR3 consists of 14 residues. The primer mix had 60 Vbeta and 13 Jbeta primers. TCRdb's copy holds only in-frame clones and misses some; the assay was immunoSEQ multiplex PCR. The profile shows some 130,000 clones, around three quarters of them singletons. The chain recombines TRBV4-2 with TRBJ1-2; a possible D gene is TRBD1 (5 bases). The TCR comes from a male donor in good health and CMV-seropositive. The specimen was PBMCs. CDR3 protein: CASSQFRAGSGYTF. The CDR3 coding sequence is TGTGCCAGCAGCCAATTCCGAGCAGGGTCGGGCTACACCTTC.